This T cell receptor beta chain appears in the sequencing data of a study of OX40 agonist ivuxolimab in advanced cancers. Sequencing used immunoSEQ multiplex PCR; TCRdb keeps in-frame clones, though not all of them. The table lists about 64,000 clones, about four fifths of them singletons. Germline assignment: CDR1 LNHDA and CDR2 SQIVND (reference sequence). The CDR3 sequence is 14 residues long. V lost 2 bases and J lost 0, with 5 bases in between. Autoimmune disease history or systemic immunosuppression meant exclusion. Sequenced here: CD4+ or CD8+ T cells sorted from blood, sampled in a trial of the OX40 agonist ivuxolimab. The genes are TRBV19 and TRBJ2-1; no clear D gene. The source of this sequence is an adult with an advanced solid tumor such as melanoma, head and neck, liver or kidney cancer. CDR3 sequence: CASSISPSYNEQFF. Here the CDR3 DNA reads TGTGCCAGTAGTATATCTCCCTCCTACAATGAGCAGTTCTTC.